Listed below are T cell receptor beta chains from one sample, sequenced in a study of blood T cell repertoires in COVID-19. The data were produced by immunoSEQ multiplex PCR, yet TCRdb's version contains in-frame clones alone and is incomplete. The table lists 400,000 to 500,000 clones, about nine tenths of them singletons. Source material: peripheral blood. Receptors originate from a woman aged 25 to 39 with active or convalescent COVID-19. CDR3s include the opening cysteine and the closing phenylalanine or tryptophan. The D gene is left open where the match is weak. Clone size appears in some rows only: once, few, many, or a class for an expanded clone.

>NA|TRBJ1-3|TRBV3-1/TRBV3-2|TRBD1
CASAAGGLSGNTIYF
TGTGCCAGCGCCGCAGGGGGCCTCTCTGGAAACACCATATATTTT
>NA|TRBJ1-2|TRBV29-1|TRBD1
CSVSGQGGGYTF
TGCAGCGTTTCAGGACAGGGTGGCGGCTACACCTTC
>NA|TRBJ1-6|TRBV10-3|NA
CAISPQGRENSPLHF
TGTGCCATCAGTCCCCAGGGCAGGGAAAATTCACCCCTCCACTTT
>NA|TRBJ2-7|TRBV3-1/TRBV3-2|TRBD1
CASSPSPGQGVGEQYF
TGTGCCAGCAGCCCGAGCCCGGGACAGGGTGTGGGAGAGCAGTACTTC
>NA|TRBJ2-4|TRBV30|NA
CAWSVGLAGKNIQYF
TGTGCCTGGAGTGTAGGTTTGGCGGGAAAAAACATTCAGTACTTC
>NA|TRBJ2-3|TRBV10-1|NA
CASSDTRGLSTDTQYF
TGCGCCAGCAGTGATACCAGGGGTCTGAGTACAGATACGCAGTATTTT
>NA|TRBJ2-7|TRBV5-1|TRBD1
CARGQGDSYEQYF
TGCGCCAGGGGACAGGGGGACTCCTACGAGCAGTACTTC
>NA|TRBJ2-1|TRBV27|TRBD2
CASRRSGSYEQFF
TGTGCCAGCAGAAGAAGCGGGAGCTATGAGCAGTTCTTC
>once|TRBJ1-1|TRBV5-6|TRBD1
CASSWGQSNTEAFF
TGTGCCAGCAGCTGGGGACAGAGCAACACTGAAGCTTTCTTT
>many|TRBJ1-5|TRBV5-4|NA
CASSLGFGQPQHF
TGTGCCAGCAGCCTGGGGTTCGGTCAGCCCCAGCATTTT
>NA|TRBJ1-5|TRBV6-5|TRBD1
CASRRDSYSNQPQHF
TGTGCCAGCAGAAGGGACAGTTATAGCAATCAGCCCCAGCATTTT
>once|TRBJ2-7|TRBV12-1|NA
CASSFWVAGVIYEQYF
TGTGCCAGCAGCTTTTGGGTAGCGGGGGTCATCTACGAGCAGTACTTC
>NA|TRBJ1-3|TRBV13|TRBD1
CASSSVTGKASGNTIYF
TGTGCCAGCAGCTCTGTGACAGGGAAGGCATCTGGAAACACCATATATTTT
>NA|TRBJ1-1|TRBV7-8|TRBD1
CASSFSKTGFTEAFF
TGTGCCAGCAGCTTTTCGAAGACAGGGTTCACTGAAGCTTTCTTT
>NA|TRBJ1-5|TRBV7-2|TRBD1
CASSLGQGTAQPQHF
TGTGCCAGCAGCCTTGGACAGGGGACGGCTCAGCCCCAGCATTTT
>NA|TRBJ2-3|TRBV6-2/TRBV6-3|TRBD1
CASSDRGLRTDTQYF
TGTGCCAGCAGTGACAGGGGGCTTCGGACAGATACGCAGTATTTT
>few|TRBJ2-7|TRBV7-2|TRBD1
CASSLSPGQPSYEQYF
TGTGCCAGCAGCTTATCGCCGGGACAGCCTTCCTACGAGCAGTACTTC
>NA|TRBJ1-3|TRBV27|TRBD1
CASSPTGAGNTIYF
TGTGCCAGCAGTCCCACAGGGGCTGGAAACACCATATATTTT
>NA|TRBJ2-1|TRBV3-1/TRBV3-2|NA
CASSQAGNNEQFF
TGTGCCAGCAGCCAAGCGGGAAATAATGAGCAGTTCTTC
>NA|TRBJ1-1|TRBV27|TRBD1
CASSSGTGGYNTEAFF
TGTGCCAGCAGTTCCGGGACAGGGGGCTACAACACTGAAGCTTTCTTT
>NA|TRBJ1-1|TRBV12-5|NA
CASGLFGGTEAFF
TGTGCTAGTGGTTTGTTCGGAGGCACCGAAGCTTTCTTT
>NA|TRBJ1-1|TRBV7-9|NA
CASSLNQGLEAFF
TGTGCCAGCAGCTTAAACCAGGGCCTTGAAGCTTTCTTT
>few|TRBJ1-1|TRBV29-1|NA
CSVEAPGTEAFF
TGCAGCGTTGAAGCTCCGGGGACTGAAGCTTTCTTT
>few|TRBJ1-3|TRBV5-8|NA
CASSLVQAGNTIYF
TGTGCCAGCAGCTTGGTCCAGGCTGGAAACACCATATATTTT
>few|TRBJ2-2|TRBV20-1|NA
CSASNSPGELFF
TGCAGTGCTAGTAACTCCCCCGGGGAGCTGTTTTTT
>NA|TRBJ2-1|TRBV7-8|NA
CASTLTGGARNEQFF
TGTGCCAGCACCCTAACTGGGGGGGCAAGGAATGAGCAGTTCTTC
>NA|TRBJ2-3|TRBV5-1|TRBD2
CASSLSTLAGGGGTQYF
TGCGCCAGCAGCTTGAGTACCCTAGCGGGAGGCGGGGGTACGCAGTATTTT
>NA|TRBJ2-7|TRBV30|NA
CAWSRTNYYEQYF
TGTGCCTGGAGTCGGACTAATTACTACGAGCAGTACTTC
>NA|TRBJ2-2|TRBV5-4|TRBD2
CASSTLAGPTPEELFF
TGTGCCAGCAGCACACTAGCGGGACCTACCCCGGAGGAGCTGTTTTTT
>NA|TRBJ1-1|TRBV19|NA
CASSASNIRGLNTEAFF
TGTGCCAGTAGTGCTTCAAACATCAGGGGCCTGAACACTGAAGCTTTCTTT
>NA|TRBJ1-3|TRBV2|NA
CASSVSGATGNTIYF
TGTGCCAGCAGTGTCTCAGGGGCAACTGGAAACACCATATATTTT
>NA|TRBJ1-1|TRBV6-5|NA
CASSLLRGTEAFF
TGTGCCAGCAGCTTACTTAGGGGGACTGAAGCTTTCTTT
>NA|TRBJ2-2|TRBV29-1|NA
CSVEEVRGTGELFF
TGCAGCGTTGAAGAAGTACGGGGGACCGGGGAGCTGTTTTTT
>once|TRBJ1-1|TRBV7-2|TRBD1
CASSRSGQGAMTEAFF
TGTGCCAGCAGCCGCTCGGGACAGGGGGCGATGACTGAAGCTTTCTTT
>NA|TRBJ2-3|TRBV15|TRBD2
CATSRSPGLSKDTQYF
TGTGCCACCAGCAGATCCCCGGGACTATCGAAAGATACGCAGTATTTT
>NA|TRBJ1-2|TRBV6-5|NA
CATRSEGSYGYTF
TGTGCCACCAGGTCGGAGGGCAGTTATGGCTACACCTTC
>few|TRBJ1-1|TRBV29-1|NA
CSVGRAGGTEAFF
TGCAGCGTAGGACGGGCCGGAGGCACTGAAGCTTTCTTT
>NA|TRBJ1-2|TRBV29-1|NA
CSVGRQAYGYTF
TGCAGCGTTGGTCGACAGGCCTATGGCTACACCTTC
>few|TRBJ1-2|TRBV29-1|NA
CSVLVNRDTYYGYTF
TGCAGCGTTTTGGTCAACCGGGACACCTACTATGGCTACACCTTC
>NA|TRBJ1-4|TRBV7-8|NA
CASSFEPANEKLFF
TGTGCCAGCAGCTTTGAGCCTGCTAATGAAAAACTGTTTTTT
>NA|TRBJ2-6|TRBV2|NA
CASSPGTGANVLTF
TGTGCCAGCAGTCCCGGGACAGGGGCCAACGTCCTGACTTTC
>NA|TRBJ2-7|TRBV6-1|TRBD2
CASSEASLAGVGEQYF
TGTGCCAGCAGTGAAGCGAGCCTAGCGGGGGTCGGAGAGCAGTACTTC
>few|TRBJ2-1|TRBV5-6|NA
CASSPPPGTMWNEQFF
TGTGCCAGCAGCCCCCCCCCAGGGACAATGTGGAATGAGCAGTTCTTC
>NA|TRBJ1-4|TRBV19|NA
CASSMGRATNEKLFF
TGTGCCAGTAGTATGGGCAGGGCAACTAATGAAAAACTGTTTTTT
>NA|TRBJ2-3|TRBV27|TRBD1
CASRGRQGPDTQYF
TGTGCCAGCAGGGGAAGACAGGGCCCAGATACGCAGTATTTT
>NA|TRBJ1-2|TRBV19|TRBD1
CASSGDRGLNGYTF
TGTGCCAGTAGCGGGGACAGGGGTTTAAATGGCTACACCTTC
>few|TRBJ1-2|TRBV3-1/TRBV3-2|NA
CASSPSGTSYGYTF
TGTGCCAGCAGCCCCTCAGGTACTTCCTATGGCTACACCTTC
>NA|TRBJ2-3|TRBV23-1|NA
CASSHHREGADTQYF
TGCGCCAGCAGTCACCACAGGGAAGGGGCAGATACGCAGTATTTT
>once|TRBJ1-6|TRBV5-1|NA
CASSSLQGGSPLHF
TGCGCCAGCAGCTCCTTACAGGGCGGGTCACCCCTCCACTTT
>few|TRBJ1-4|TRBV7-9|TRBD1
CASSFTGGEKLFF
TGTGCCAGCAGCTTTACAGGGGGGGAAAAACTGTTTTTT
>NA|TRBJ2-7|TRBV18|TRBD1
CASSTGVAEQYF
TGTGCCAGCTCTACAGGGGTCGCCGAGCAGTACTTC
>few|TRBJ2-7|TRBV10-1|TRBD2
CASSGAGSSYEQYF
TGCGCCAGCAGTGGAGCGGGGAGCTCCTACGAGCAGTACTTC
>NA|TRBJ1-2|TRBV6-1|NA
CASSEAGAPNYGYTF
TGTGCCAGCAGTGAAGCAGGGGCGCCGAACTATGGCTACACCTTC
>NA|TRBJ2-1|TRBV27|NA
CASSDFRSYNEQFF
TGTGCCAGCAGCGACTTTCGCTCCTACAATGAGCAGTTCTTC
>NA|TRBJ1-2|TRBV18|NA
CASSPSSNGYTF
TGTGCCAGCTCACCATCGAGCAATGGCTACACCTTC
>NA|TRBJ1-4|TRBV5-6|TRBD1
CASSYGTENEKLFF
TGTGCCAGCAGCTATGGGACAGAGAATGAAAAACTGTTTTTT
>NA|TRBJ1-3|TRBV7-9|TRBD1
CASSLDWDRAPVSGNTIYF
TGTGCCAGCAGCTTAGATTGGGACAGGGCGCCCGTCTCTGGAAACACCATATATTTT
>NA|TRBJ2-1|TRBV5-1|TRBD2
CASSVLGGSSYNEQFF
TGCGCCAGCAGCGTCCTGGGGGGGAGCTCCTACAATGAGCAGTTCTTC
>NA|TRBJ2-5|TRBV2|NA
CASSELLEQETQYF
TGTGCCAGCAGTGAGTTGTTAGAGCAAGAGACCCAGTACTTC
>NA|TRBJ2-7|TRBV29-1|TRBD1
CSVDGVGSGGYEQYF
TGCAGCGTTGATGGGGTCGGTTCAGGGGGCTACGAGCAGTACTTC